What follows are 11 T cell receptor beta chains derived from one specimen sequenced in a study of somatic mutations in cytotoxic T cells in rheumatoid arthritis. Only in-frame clones appear in the TCRdb table, and some are missing; sequencing was by immunoSEQ multiplex PCR. The sample includes 19,000 or so clones, less than 75% seen only once; the top ten take under 25%. The material sequenced was CD8+ T cells sorted from blood. Receptors were obtained from an older woman in good health.

The table lists this clone with a count of one. The chain has TRBV27 and TRBJ1-1, with D hard to call. Germline values: CDR1 MNHEY, CDR2 SMNVEV (reference sequence). V shed 5 bases and J shed 4 bases, with 11 bases lying between them. There are 13 residues in the CDR3. The CDR3 DNA reads as TGTGCCAGCAGTACTTCCTGGGGCACTGAAGCTTTCTTT. Residues: CASSTSWGTEAFF.

The CDR3 coding sequence is TGTGCCAGCACCCCTAGGGTAGGGAAGAACACTGAAGCTTTCTTT. Protein sequence: CASTPRVGKNTEAFF. The rearrangement links TRBV27 to TRBJ1-1; D ambiguous. Germline-derived CDR1 and CDR2 are MNHEY and SMNVEV (reference sequence). V lost 7 bases and J lost 1, with 16 bases in between. This CDR3 is 15 amino acids long.

This chain links TRBV7-9 with TRBJ2-7, with D hard to call. This CDR3 has 16 residues. Looked up from germline, CDR1 is SEHNR and CDR2 is FQNEAQ (reference sequence). Trimming shortened V by 4 bases and J by 0 bases, and 16 bases separated the two germline ends. CDR3 DNA sequence: TGTGCCAGCAGCTCCTCCCCTAGTACCAGCTCCTACGAGCAGTACTTC. Encoded protein: CASSSSPSTSSYEQYF.

This chain joins TRBV25-1 and TRBJ2-3, with a weak D call TRBD1 (6 bases). The CDR3 is 14 amino acids. The ends were cut back, 4 bases at V and 2 bases at J, with 10 bases in the middle. CDR1 is MGHDK, CDR2 SYGVNS, per germline. The CDR3 nucleotides are TGTGCCAGCAGTGGAGGGGGTTCCACAGATACGCAGTATTTT. Amino acids: CASSGGGSTDTQYF.

The V call is TRBV29-1, the J call TRBJ1-2; TRBD1 agrees at 12 bases. Germline V lookup: CDR1 SQVTM, CDR2 ANQGSEA. The CDR3 has 15 residues. V trimming: 4 bases; J trimming: 5 bases; junction bases outside the gene matches: 8. The CDR3: CSVGEGTGGFYGYTF. In DNA, the CDR3 is TGCAGCGTTGGTGAAGGGACAGGGGGCTTTTATGGCTACACCTTC.

CDR3 sequence: CASSEVASGDPSTDTQYF. CDR3 coding DNA: TGTGCCAGCAGTGAAGTGGCTAGCGGGGACCCTAGCACAGATACGCAGTATTTT. The J gene is TRBJ2-3, the V gene TRBV2; 9 positions match TRBD2. Trimming cost V 1 base and J 0 bases; bases outside gene matches: 8. CDR1 SNHLY and CDR2 FYNNEI come from the germline V gene. The CDR3 has 18 residues.

The rearrangement links TRBV2 to TRBJ2-1, with 8 bases fitting TRBD2. There are 15 residues in the CDR3. The junction had 6 bases not matched to a gene; V was cut back by 3 bases and J by 5 bases. In germline, CDR1 is SNHLY, CDR2 FYNNEI. For the CDR3, the DNA is TGTGCCAGCAGTGAGACCGGGAGGGCCAACAATGAGCAGTTCTTC. Encoded protein: CASSETGRANNEQFF.

This chain uses TRBV2 with TRBJ1-1, with D perhaps TRBD1 (6 bases). The V end lost 8 bases, the J end lost 4 bases, and 17 bases lay between the germline ends. The germline CDR1 and CDR2 sequences are SNHLY and FYNNEI. CDR3 length: 14 amino acids. CDR3 nucleotides: TGTGCCAGCTGGGGGGCCCGGATCGGCACTGAAGCTTTCTTT. This sequence encodes CASWGARIGTEAFF.

The rearrangement uses TRBV6-5 and TRBJ2-2; the D is unclear. Per the germline V gene, CDR1 is MNHEY and CDR2 is SVGAGI. V gave up 6 bases and J gave up 7 bases, with 18 bases separating them. The CDR3 is made up of 15 amino acids. The CDR3 coding sequence is TGTGCCAGCAGCCTGCTGGCGGTCGCTATCGGGGAGCTGTTTTTT. It codes for CASSLLAVAIGELFF.

This clone was detected only once. The chain couples TRBV6-1 to TRBJ2-7; a weak D match, TRBD1 (6 bases). Looked up from germline, CDR1 is MNHNS and CDR2 is SASEGT. The CDR3 is made up of 11 amino acids. V was trimmed by 6 bases and J by 7 bases, leaving 10 bases between them. The CDR3 is CASSYREEQYF. CDR3 coding DNA: TGTGCCAGCAGCTACAGGGAGGAGCAGTACTTC.

V is TRBV7-8 and J is TRBJ2-7, with D possibly matching TRBD1 (6 bases). Trimming stripped 4 bases from V and 0 bases from J, with 16 bases between. Germline-derived CDR1 and CDR2 are SGHVS and FQNEAQ. This CDR3 contains 16 residues. CDR3 residues: CASSSPPRDISYEQYF. The CDR3, as DNA: TGTGCCAGCAGCTCCCCCCCCCGGGACATCTCCTACGAGCAGTACTTC.